This TCR beta chain was retrieved from a study of blood T cell repertoires in COVID-19. Across the study: Sites in the United States, Italy and Spain provided acute and convalescent COVID-19 samples.

The CDR3 totals 14 residues. Trimming removed 6 bases from V and 2 bases from J, with 10 bases in between. The germline V gene has CDR1 KGHSH and CDR2 LQKENI. The repertoire was sequenced with immunoSEQ multiplex PCR; TCRdb's copy has only in-frame clones and lacks some. The sample includes some 150,000 clones, roughly 82% of them seen just once. Sequenced sample: peripheral blood. The TCR comes from a woman aged 50 to 65 with acute or convalescent COVID-19. The chain recombines TRBV18 with TRBJ2-2; D gene uncertain. Here the CDR3 reads CASSPKQNTGELFF. The CDR3 nucleotides are TGTGCCAGCTCCCCCAAACAAAACACCGGGGAGCTGTTTTTT.